This TCR beta chain appears in the sequencing data of a study of blood T cell repertoires in COVID-19. Study context: T cells, B-cell-depleted T cells, or PBMCs supplied cDNA or gDNA.

The protocol was immunoSEQ multiplex PCR, while the TCRdb copy is restricted to in-frame clones and leaves out a portion. The data show about 170,000 clones, about 85% seen once. The sequenced material came from peripheral blood. This TCR was sampled from a man aged 55-75 years who had recovered from COVID-19.

The CDR3 region is CASSPKAAGLAVPYEQYF. The CDR3 DNA sequence: TGTGCCAGCAGTCCAAAGGCCGCGGGACTAGCGGTCCCCTACGAGCAGTACTTC. V gene TRBV6-2 or TRBV6-3 combines with J gene TRBJ2-7, with 11 bases aligning to TRBD2. CDR3 length: 18 amino acids. V gave up 5 bases and J gave up 2 bases; unmatched junction bases: 14. Germline CDR1 and CDR2: MNHEY and SVGEGT.